This passage covers 3 T cell receptor beta chains from one sample sequenced in a study of response to subunit inactivated influenza vaccine. MiXCR was run by TCRdb on the RT-PCR reads, yielding one entry per CDR3 protein. The sample has fewer than 700,000 distinct CDR3 sequences; 10% to 15% are singletons. Sequencing used PBMCs from blood, obtained 35 to 45 days after vaccination. The receptors originated from a man aged 45 to 65 who received an inactivated influenza vaccine.

The gene calls are TRBV20-1 and TRBJ1-5; TRBD1 might be the D (5 bases). CDR3 length equals 15 residues. V was trimmed by 0 bases and J by 2 bases, leaving 11 bases between them. The V gene's germline CDR1 is DFQATT and CDR2 SNEGSKA (reference sequence). In DNA form, the CDR3 reads TGCAGTGCTAGAGAAGGGGAGTTCCGCAATCAGCCCCAGCATTTT. Protein: CSAREGEFRNQPQHF.

This clonotype has more than one count but fewer than ten. This sequence joins TRBV7-6 and TRBJ2-5, with unresolved D. Germline loops: CDR1 SGHVS, CDR2 FNYEAQ. This CDR3 is 14 amino acids long. V was shortened by 1 base and J by 4 bases, with 10 bases between the two germline ends. CDR3 bases: TGTGCCAGCAGCTTAGTTGCTACCCCAGAGACCCAGTACTTC. It codes for CASSLVATPETQYF.

The V call is TRBV11-1, the J call TRBJ2-7; 10 bases map to TRBD2. With 5 bases clipped from V and 7 bases from J, the junction kept 11 bases outside the gene matches. Germline V gene sequence: CDR1 SGHAT, CDR2 FQDESV (reference sequence). The CDR3 covers 15 residues. The DNA of the CDR3 is TGTGCCAGCAGCCGTGACCTAGCGGGAGTAGGTGAGCAGTACTTC. Its protein is CASSRDLAGVGEQYF.